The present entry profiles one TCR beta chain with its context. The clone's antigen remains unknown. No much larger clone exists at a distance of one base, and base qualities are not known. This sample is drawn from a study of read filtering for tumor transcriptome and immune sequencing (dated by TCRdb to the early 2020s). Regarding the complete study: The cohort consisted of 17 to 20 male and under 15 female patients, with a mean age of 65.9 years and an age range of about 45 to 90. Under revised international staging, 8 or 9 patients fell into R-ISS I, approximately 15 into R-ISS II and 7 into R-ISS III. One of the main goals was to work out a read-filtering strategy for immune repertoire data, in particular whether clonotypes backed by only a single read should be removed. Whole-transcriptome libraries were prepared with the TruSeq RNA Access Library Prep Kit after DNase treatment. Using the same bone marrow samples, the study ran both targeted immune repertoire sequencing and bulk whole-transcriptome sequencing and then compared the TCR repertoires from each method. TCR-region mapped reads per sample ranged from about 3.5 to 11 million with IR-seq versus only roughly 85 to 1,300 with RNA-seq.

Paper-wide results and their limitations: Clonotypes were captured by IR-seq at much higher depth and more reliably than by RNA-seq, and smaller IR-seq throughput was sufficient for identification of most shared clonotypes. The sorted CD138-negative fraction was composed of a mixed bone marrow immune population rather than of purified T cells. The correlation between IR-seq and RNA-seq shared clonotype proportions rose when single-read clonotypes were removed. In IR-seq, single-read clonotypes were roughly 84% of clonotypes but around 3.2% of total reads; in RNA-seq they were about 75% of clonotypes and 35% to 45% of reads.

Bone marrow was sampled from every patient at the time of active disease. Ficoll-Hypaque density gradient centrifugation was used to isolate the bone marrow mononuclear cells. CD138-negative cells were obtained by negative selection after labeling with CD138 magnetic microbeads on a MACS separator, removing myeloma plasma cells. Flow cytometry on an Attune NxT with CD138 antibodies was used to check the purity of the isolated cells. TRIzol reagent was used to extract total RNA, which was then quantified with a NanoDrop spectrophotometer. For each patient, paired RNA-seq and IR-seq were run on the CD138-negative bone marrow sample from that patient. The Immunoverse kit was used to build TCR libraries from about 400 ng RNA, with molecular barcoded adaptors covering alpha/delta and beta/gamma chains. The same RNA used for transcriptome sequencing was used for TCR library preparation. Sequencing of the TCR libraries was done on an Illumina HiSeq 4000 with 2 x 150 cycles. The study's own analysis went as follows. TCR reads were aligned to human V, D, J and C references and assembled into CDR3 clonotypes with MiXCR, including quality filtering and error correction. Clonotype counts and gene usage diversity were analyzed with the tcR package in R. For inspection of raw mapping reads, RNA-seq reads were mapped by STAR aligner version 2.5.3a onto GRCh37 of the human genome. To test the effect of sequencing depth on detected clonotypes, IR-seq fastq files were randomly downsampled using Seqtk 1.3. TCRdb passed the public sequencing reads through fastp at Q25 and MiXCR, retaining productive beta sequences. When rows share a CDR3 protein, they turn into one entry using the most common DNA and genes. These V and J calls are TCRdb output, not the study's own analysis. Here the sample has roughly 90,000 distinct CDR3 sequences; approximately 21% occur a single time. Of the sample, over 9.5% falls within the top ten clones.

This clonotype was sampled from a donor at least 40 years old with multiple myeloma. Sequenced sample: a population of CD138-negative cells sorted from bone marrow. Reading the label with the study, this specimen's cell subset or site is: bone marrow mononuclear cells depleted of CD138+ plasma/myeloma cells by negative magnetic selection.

The nucleotide sequence reads as follows: TGCGCCAGCAGCCTGACCGGGGCCGAGGGGGGCACTGAAGCTTTCTTT. Its translation is CASSLTGAEGGTEAFF. The chain uses TRBV5-1 and TRBJ1-1; possibly the D gene is TRBD1, per 6 matching bases. The CDR3 spans 16 residues, from the cysteine through the phenylalanine. Left in the record is the CDR3 DNA by itself, 48 bases read in frame from the first base. According to the germline V gene, CDR1 reads SGHRS and CDR2 reads YFSETQ. V drops 4 bases and J drops 4 bases, leaving 20 bases in between.